The 15 T cell receptor beta chains below come from one sample, sequenced in a study of blood T cell repertoires in COVID-19. The protocol was immunoSEQ multiplex PCR, while the TCRdb copy is restricted to in-frame clones and leaves out a portion. The sample lists tens of thousands of clones, more than 75% seen once, with around 7.2% in the top ten. Sample: peripheral blood. The receptor set was obtained from a human donor in a cohort sampled during active COVID-19.

The gene calls are TRBV7-2 and TRBJ2-7; no clear D. Trimming removed 3 bases from V and 2 bases from J, with 11 bases in between. CDR3 length equals 14 residues. Germline V lookup: CDR1 SGHTA, CDR2 FQGNSA. CDR3 sequence (DNA): TGTGCCAGCAGCTTTGCCACCGGTCCCTACGAGCAGTACTTC. Protein: CASSFATGPYEQYF.

CDR3 nucleotide sequence: TGTGCCAGCTCACTGGTCAGGGCCGCATGGGGGAACACTGAAGCTTTCTTT. This encodes CASSLVRAAWGNTEAFF. The V call is TRBV18, the J call TRBJ1-1; a weak D match, TRBD1 (5 bases). Germline lookup yields CDR1 KGHSH and CDR2 LQKENI. The CDR3 has 17 residues. Trimming shortened V by 4 bases and J by 1 base, and 19 bases separated the two germline ends.

The CDR3 sequence is CASSVQRQGFSPLHF. The CDR3 bases are TGTGCCAGTAGTGTCCAAAGACAGGGCTTCTCACCCCTCCACTTT. The rearrangement links TRBV19 to TRBJ1-6, with 7 bases identical to TRBD1. Germline V gives CDR1 LNHDA, CDR2 SQIVND (reference sequence). This CDR3 has 15 amino acids. Trimming cost V 5 bases and J 10 bases; bases outside gene matches: 11.

This clone was recorded many times. The chain carries TRBV7-2 and TRBJ2-7; unclear D gene. From germline, CDR1 is SGHTA and CDR2 FQGNSA. Trimming removed 5 bases at V and 5 bases at J, with 13 bases between. CDR3 length: 13 amino acids. Here the CDR3 DNA reads TGTGCCAGCAGCCCGCCCCGCCGCGACGAGCAGTACTTC. Its protein is CASSPPRRDEQYF.

The gene calls are TRBV5-4 and TRBJ1-4, with 7 bases that match TRBD1. Losses at the gene ends were 4 bases for V and 0 bases for J; bases not matched to a gene: 3. This CDR3 comprises 15 residues. Germline V gene lookup returns CDR1 SGHNT and CDR2 YYREEE (reference sequence). CDR3 residues: CASSQTGATNEKLFF. The CDR3 nucleotides read TGTGCCAGCAGCCAAACAGGGGCAACTAATGAAAAACTGTTTTTT.

V usage is TRBV4-3 and J usage is TRBJ1-6; 8 bases fit TRBD1. The germline V gene has CDR1 LGHNA and CDR2 YSLEER. The CDR3 is 15 amino acids. V was clipped by 3 bases and J by 7 bases; unmatched bases: 5. For the CDR3, the DNA is TGCGCCAGCAGCCAGGAAGGACAGGGAAATTCACCCCTCCACTTT. Protein sequence: CASSQEGQGNSPLHF.

The chain recombines TRBV18 with TRBJ2-3; D is ambiguous. Germline V gene data show CDR1 as KGHSH and CDR2 as LQKENI. V dropped 1 base and J dropped 4 bases, with 12 bases sitting between them. The CDR3 extends over 15 amino acids. CDR3 loop: CASSPRNDKSDTQYF. The CDR3 nucleotides read TGTGCCAGCTCACCACGCAACGACAAATCAGATACGCAGTATTTT. The variable domain in full, with the rest retrieved from reference TRBV18 and TRBJ2-3, is NAGVMQNPRHLVRRRGQEARLRCSPMKGHSHVYWYRQLPEEGLKFMVYLQKENIIDESGMPKERFSAEFPKEGPSILRIQQVVRGDSAAYFCASSPRNDKSDTQYFGPGTRLTVL.

The chain employs TRBV6-5 and TRBJ1-4; D perhaps matches TRBD1 (6 bases). The germline V and J ends were trimmed by 2 bases and 7 bases, with 11 bases remaining between them. Germline values: CDR1 MNHEY, CDR2 SVGAGI. This CDR3 region has 14 residues. The CDR3 spells CASSYRGGGEKLFF. CDR3 bases: TGTGCCAGCAGTTACCGCGGGGGCGGTGAAAAACTGTTTTTT.

The CDR3 DNA is TGTGCCTGGAACCGTGATTTTCAGGGGTTCACTGAAGCTTTCTTT. Encoded protein: CAWNRDFQGFTEAFF. The V call is TRBV30, the J call TRBJ1-1; D is perhaps TRBD1 (6 bases). CDR3 length equals 15 residues. CDR1 is GTSNPN, CDR2 SVGIG, per germline (reference sequence). The V gene lost 4 bases and the J gene lost 4 bases, with 19 bases spanning the gap.

This clone has a handful of counts. This chain joins TRBV6-5 and TRBJ1-6, with a tentative D call TRBD1 (5 bases). The CDR3 is 14 amino acids. Germline lookup yields CDR1 MNHEY and CDR2 SVGAGI. Between the trimmed V and J ends, which lost 7 bases and 8 bases, there was a span of 15 bases. CDR3 region: CASTLGGLDSPLHF. The CDR3, as DNA: TGTGCCAGCACCCTTGGGGGGTTGGATTCACCCCTCCACTTT.

The DNA of the CDR3 is TGTGCCAGCAGCTTAGGGACAGGGGGTCATCAGCCCCAGCATTTT. It yields the protein CASSLGTGGHQPQHF. The V gene is TRBV7-8, the J gene TRBJ1-5, with 10 bases matching TRBD1. The junction had 2 bases not matched to a gene; V was cut back by 1 base and J by 5 bases. CDR1 and CDR2 (germline): SGHVS, FQNEAQ. The CDR3 covers 15 residues.

The chain combines TRBV19 with TRBJ1-5; 9 bases match TRBD1. There are 14 residues in the CDR3. The germline CDR1 and CDR2 sequences are LNHDA and SQIVND (reference sequence). Unmatched junction bases numbered 7, after V lost 6 bases and J lost 7 bases. CDR3 sequence (DNA): TGTGCCAGTAGAGTGGGACAGGGTACACAGCCCCAGCATTTT. Translated: CASRVGQGTQPQHF. Using reference TRBV19 and TRBJ1-5 for the parts outside the CDR3, the full variable domain is DGGITQSPKYLFRKEGQNVTLSCEQNLNHDAMYWYRQDPGQGLRLIYYSQIVNDFQKGDIAEGYSVSREKKESFPLTVTSAQKNPTAFYLCASRVGQGTQPQHFGDGTRLSIL.

V is TRBV7-9 and J is TRBJ1-1; tentatively, D is TRBD1 (5 bases). Germline CDR1 and CDR2: SEHNR and FQNEAQ (reference sequence). Trimming shortened V by 5 bases and J by 0 bases, and 7 bases separated the two germline ends. CDR3 length: 13 amino acids. CDR3 DNA: TGTGCCAGCAGCCCGACAGTGAACACTGAAGCTTTCTTT. This translates into CASSPTVNTEAFF.

With regard to this clone: One junction end does not reproduce the germline sequence, and a read error may be involved. This chain joins TRBV7-9 and TRBJ2-7; no definite D call. The CDR3 has 14 residues. The germline gives CDR1 SEHNR, CDR2 FQNEAQ (reference sequence). The CDR3 reads CASSPTGQSSEQYF. As DNA, the CDR3 is TGTGCCAGCAGCCCAACTGGGCAGTCCTCCGAGCAGTACTTC.

The V call is TRBV7-6, the J call TRBJ1-1; the D gene is possibly TRBD1 (6 bases). CDR1 SGHVS and CDR2 FNYEAQ come from the germline V gene. Trimming left V 2 bases short and J 8 bases short, with 12 bases between. This CDR3 is built from 13 residues. This CDR3 is CASSLRGQKEAFF. CDR3 coding DNA: TGTGCCAGCAGCTTAAGAGGACAGAAAGAAGCTTTCTTT.